This T cell receptor (beta chain) was profiled in a study of T cells in Graves' hyperthyroidism and ophthalmopathy. Overall study: Pretreatment peripheral blood was obtained at initial diagnosis.

Patients with ophthalmopathy all had a Clinical Activity Score of at least 3, a NOSPECS grade of at least 4 and duration under 3 months. Isolation of PBMCs was performed on around 9.7 ml fresh peripheral blood. What was amplified from RNA transcripts were TCR beta CDR3 regions. With the HTBI primer set, the TCR CDR3 went through a first round of RT-PCR. A single record per CDR3 protein comes from TCRdb applying MiXCR to the multiplex PCR reads. The table has a few hundred thousand distinct CDR3 sequences, roughly 17% seen once. The CDR3 extends over 14 amino acids. Germline V gene sequence: CDR1 DFQATT, CDR2 SNEGSKA (reference sequence). Trimming left V 3 bases short and J 4 bases short, with 13 bases between. This clonotype has ten or more counts.

The TCR comes from a woman under 30 with Graves' ophthalmopathy. The sequencing sample was made of blood. V usage is TRBV20-1 and J usage is TRBJ2-1; D call uncertain. Written as DNA, the CDR3 is TGCAGTGCTAGTTCTACCGCTGGATACAATGAGCAGTTCTTC. It specifies CSASSTAGYNEQFF.